Following are 19 T cell receptor beta chains from one sample sequenced in a study of T cells in Graves' hyperthyroidism and ophthalmopathy. RNA transcripts served as the template for amplifying TCR beta CDR3 regions. The TCR CDR3 first-round RT-PCR relied on the HTBI primer set. TCRdb independently ran MiXCR on the multiplex PCR reads; one entry per CDR3 protein. The sample carries fewer than 900,000 distinct CDR3 sequences, roughly 17% recorded once. The sequencing sample was made of blood. The receptors shown here come from a man between 18 and 29 years old with Graves' hyperthyroidism.

This clonotype appeared many times. The rearrangement uses TRBV19 and TRBJ2-2, with 9 bases lining up with TRBD2. The germline V gene encodes CDR1 LNHDA and CDR2 SQIVND (reference sequence). J gave up 4 bases and V 6 bases, and 18 bases lay outside the gene matches. The CDR3 length is 19 residues. This chain's CDR3 is CASSSLPGLAGSGTGELFF. CDR3 nucleotides: TGTGCCAGTAGCTCACTTCCGGGACTAGCTGGATCTGGCACCGGGGAGCTGTTTTTT. Based on the CDR3 plus reference TRBV19 and TRBJ2-2, the full variable domain is DGGITQSPKYLFRKEGQNVTLSCEQNLNHDAMYWYRQDPGQGLRLIYYSQIVNDFQKGDIAEGYSVSREKKESFPLTVTSAQKNPTAFYLCASSSLPGLAGSGTGELFFGEGSRLTVL.

This clonotype was recorded a few times. The chain joins TRBV4-2 to TRBJ2-1; TRBD2 matches 11 bases. The CDR3 is made up of 16 amino acids. Trimming removed 4 bases from V and 5 bases from J; junction bases left unmatched: 7. From germline, CDR1 is LGHNA and CDR2 YNFKEQ. DNA for the CDR3: TGTGCCAGCAGCCTTGCCGGGACTAGCGGTAACAATGAGCAGTTCTTC. The encoded protein is CASSLAGTSGNNEQFF.

This clonotype was counted many times. The chain joins TRBV20-1 to TRBJ2-3, with D possibly being TRBD1 (5 bases). Trimming stripped 8 bases from V and 6 bases from J, with 15 bases between. The CDR3 runs to 12 residues. The V gene's germline CDR1 is DFQATT and CDR2 SNEGSKA (reference sequence). The CDR3 sequence is CSSPRAFDTQYF. CDR3 coding DNA: TGCAGTTCTCCCAGGGCGTTCGATACGCAGTATTTT.

This chain joins TRBV6-2 or TRBV6-3 and TRBJ1-5, with D hard to call. Per the germline V gene, CDR1 is MNHEY and CDR2 is SVGEGT. The CDR3 totals 14 residues. V was shortened by 8 bases and J by 2 bases, with 13 bases between the two germline ends. CDR3: CASRALGGNQPQHF. In DNA, the CDR3 is TGTGCCAGCCGGGCTTTAGGTGGCAATCAGCCCCAGCATTTT.

In its sample, this clonotype was seen many times. V and J are TRBV7-2 and TRBJ2-7; maybe TRBD2 (7 bases). The CDR3 is made up of 15 amino acids. Germline CDR1 and CDR2: SGHTA and FQGNSA. The V gene lost 2 bases and the J gene lost 4 bases, with 15 bases spanning the gap. This CDR3 is CASSLNEGGGYEQYF. CDR3 in DNA: TGTGCCAGCAGCTTAAACGAGGGGGGAGGGTACGAGCAGTACTTC. Filled out from reference TRBV7-2 and TRBJ2-7, the complete variable domain reads GAGVSQSPSNKVTEKGKDVELRCDPISGHTALYWYRQSLGQGLEFLIYFQGNSAPDKSGLPSDRFSAERTGGSVSTLTIQRTQQEDSAVYLCASSLNEGGGYEQYFGPGTRLTVT.

CDR3 amino acids: CSATTGTFTDTQYF. The DNA for the CDR3 is TGCAGTGCTACTACAGGGACCTTCACAGATACGCAGTATTTT. The rearrangement joins TRBV20-1 to TRBJ2-3; TRBD1 is a possible D gene (6 bases). This CDR3 is 14 amino acids long. Trimming left V 4 bases short and J 2 bases short, with 13 bases between. The germline V gene has CDR1 DFQATT and CDR2 SNEGSKA (reference sequence).

This clonotype was detected many times. The chain recombines TRBV20-1 with TRBJ2-1; D remains ambiguous. The V end was cut by 0 bases, the J end by 9 bases, with 12 bases between. This CDR3 spans 13 amino acids. Germline loops: CDR1 DFQATT, CDR2 SNEGSKA (reference sequence). The CDR3, as DNA: TGCAGTGCTAGAGATCGAAGGGATTCTGAGCAGTTCTTC. Its protein product is CSARDRRDSEQFF.

A remark on this clonotype: A much larger clone is a single base away; this may be a read error. The chain combines TRBV2 with TRBJ1-1, with a tentative D call TRBD1 (5 bases). This CDR3 comprises 12 residues. CDR1 and CDR2 (germline): SNHLY, FYNNEI. V lost 6 bases and J lost 3, with 8 bases in between. The CDR3 loop reads CASRGGDTEAFF. The CDR3 nucleotides are TGTGCCAGCAGGGGGGGTGACACTGAAGCTTTCTTT.

The chain uses TRBV20-1 and TRBJ2-7, with unresolved D. Germline loops: CDR1 DFQATT, CDR2 SNEGSKA (reference sequence). V was trimmed by 3 bases and J by 3 bases, leaving 18 bases between them. The CDR3 length is 15 residues. CDR3 loop: CSASLPPDGLYEQYF. CDR3 coding DNA: TGCAGTGCTAGTCTCCCCCCGGACGGCCTCTACGAGCAGTACTTC.

The rearrangement uses TRBV7-9 and TRBJ2-1; TRBD2 agrees at 11 bases. After removal of 7 bases from V and 2 bases from J, the junction contained 16 bases not matched to a gene. The CDR3 is 19 residues long. Germline values: CDR1 SEHNR, CDR2 FQNEAQ (reference sequence). The CDR3 sequence is CASTPGAFSGRVPYNEQFF. The DNA of the CDR3 is TGTGCCAGCACCCCAGGGGCCTTTAGCGGGAGGGTCCCCTACAATGAGCAGTTCTTC.

This clonotype appeared a few times. A read error is possible here, since a much larger clone lies one base away. Here the CDR3 reads CASSPSGLGSYNEQSF. The DNA of the CDR3 is TGTGCCAGCAGTCCCTCGGGACTAGGGTCCTACAATGAGCAGTCCTTC. This chain joins TRBV12-3 or TRBV12-4 and TRBJ2-1, with 8 bases identical to TRBD2. This CDR3 has 16 amino acids.

The chain recombines TRBV5-1 with TRBJ2-5; 12 bases are a match to TRBD2. Germline CDR1 SGHRS, CDR2 YFSETQ. V shed 0 bases, J shed 2 bases, and the junction held 8 bases outside the gene matches. This CDR3 is 18 amino acids long. For the CDR3, the DNA is TGCGCCAGCAGCTTGGGGCTAGCGGGAGGGCCGGGGCAAGAGACCCAGTACTTC. This gives the protein CASSLGLAGGPGQETQYF. Looking up the rest from reference TRBV5-1 and TRBJ2-5 gives the full variable domain: KAGVTQTPRYLIKTRGQQVTLSCSPISGHRSVSWYQQTPGQGLQFLFEYFSETQRNKGNFPGRFSGRQFSNSRSEMNVSTLELGDSALYLCASSLGLAGGPGQETQYFGPGTRLLVL.

The chain links TRBV19 to TRBJ1-6; 7 nucleotides align to TRBD1. Per the germline V gene, CDR1 is LNHDA and CDR2 is SQIVND (reference sequence). With V trimmed by 2 bases and J by 6 bases, 4 bases remained unmatched. CDR3 length equals 15 residues. The chain's CDR3 is CASSIFRDSNSPLHF. CDR3 nucleotides: TGTGCCAGTAGTATATTCCGGGACAGTAATTCACCCCTCCACTTT.

In this sample, this clonotype turned up a few times. The gene calls are TRBV20-1 and TRBJ2-3; the D gene is possibly TRBD2 (5 bases). The V gene's germline CDR1 is DFQATT and CDR2 SNEGSKA (reference sequence). The CDR3 has 15 residues. V lost 3 bases, J lost 0 bases, and 13 bases lay in between. The CDR3 sequence: CSASLPGGSTDTQYF. The CDR3 bases are TGCAGTGCTAGCTTGCCGGGCGGGAGCACAGATACGCAGTATTTT.

The V gene is TRBV6-1, the J gene TRBJ1-1, with D unresolved. The germline V and J ends were trimmed by 3 bases and 0 bases, with 8 bases remaining between them. Germline CDR1 and CDR2: MNHNS and SASEGT. The CDR3 extends over 14 amino acids. The CDR3 nucleotides read TGTGCCAGCAGTGATAGACCAATGAACACTGAAGCTTTCTTT. Its translation: CASSDRPMNTEAFF.

This clonotype was seen more than once but under ten times. The chain is built from TRBV15 and TRBJ2-7; D may be TRBD1 (6 bases). CDR3 length: 14 amino acids. The V end lost 3 bases, the J end lost 0 bases, and 9 bases lay between the germline ends. Germline CDR1 is LNHNV and CDR2 is YYDKDF (reference sequence). In DNA form, the CDR3 reads TGTGCCACCAGCAGGTCCAGGGGCTCCTACGAGCAGTACTTC. Translation gives CATSRSRGSYEQYF.

This clonotype was picked up many times. The chain links TRBV7-2 to TRBJ2-3; no reliable D call. V was clipped by 6 bases and J by 1 base, with 17 bases between them. This CDR3 has 16 residues. Germline loops: CDR1 SGHTA, CDR2 FQGNSA. CDR3 coding DNA: TGTGCCAGCAGGAACTACTCCCGGGCCCGCACAGATACGCAGTATTTT. This sequence encodes CASRNYSRARTDTQYF.

This clonotype was counted ten times or more. V usage is TRBV20-1 and J usage is TRBJ2-3; D remains unclear. Germline CDR1 reads DFQATT; CDR2 reads SNEGSKA (reference sequence). The V gene lost 2 bases and the J gene lost 1 base, with 13 bases spanning the gap. There are 15 residues in the CDR3. The CDR3 DNA is TGCAGTGCTAGACCCGGAGAAAGTGGCACAGATACGCAGTATTTT. Protein product: CSARPGESGTDTQYF.

This clonotype turned up a few times. The chain has TRBV4-3 and TRBJ1-6; D unclear. V was shortened by 0 bases and J by 8 bases, with 11 bases between the two germline ends. CDR1 and CDR2 (germline): LGHNA, YSLEER. CDR3 length equals 15 residues. CDR3 sequence reads: CASSQETPRDSPLHF. CDR3 DNA: TGCGCCAGCAGCCAAGAGACCCCCCGGGATTCACCCCTCCACTTT.